This TCR beta chain was sequenced in a study of blood T cell repertoires in COVID-19 (dated by TCRdb to 2018 to 2021). Study-level background: Collaborator samples came from the United States, Italy and Spain and covered acute and convalescent phases of COVID-19. The material from the prospective study consisted of cDNA or gDNA derived from T cells, B-cell-depleted T cells, or PBMCs. The dataset comprised deeply sampled blood TCRbeta repertoires from subjects exposed to, actively infected with, or recovered from COVID-19. The repertoires were made available in a free public database intended to serve as a resource for research on the immune response to SARS-CoV-2. The samples were drawn from the first 160 participants of the ongoing ImmuneRACE study and from roughly 1,300 subjects provided by 6 global collaborators. Sample metadata almost always included a de-identified subject ID, COVID-19 status, age in years and sex. HLA class I and class II types, where available, came from metadata supplied by the sample provider rather than from assay-based typing.

TCRbeta CDR3 regions were amplified from genomic DNA by means of the immunoSEQ Assay, a bias-controlled multiplex PCR. As for the authors' bioinformatics: The number of nucleated cells in each sample was estimated from the amplification of reference gene primers within the assay. To quantify the absolute abundance of each unique TCRbeta CDR3 rearrangement, sequence reads were collapsed and filtered. Productive Simpson clonality was computed per sample as the square root of Simpson's diversity index over productive rearrangements. What TCRdb holds here is the immuneACCESS table cut down to in-frame rearrangements. Part of the clones is not present; checked against another copy, under half of the missing clones reflect an unresolved V gene, and the others are unexplained. The V and J calls and clone size are taken from that table; D and trimming were inferred from the DNA. The sample yields tens of thousands of clones; about 87% were counted once. Clones ranked in the top ten supply around 10% of the sample.

As for this clone: What this receptor recognizes is not known. No base quality information exists; no much larger clone differs at one position.

The germline V gene gives CDR1 as SGHRS and CDR2 as YFSETQ. Including the terminal cysteine and phenylalanine, the CDR3 comprises 15 residues. Only the CDR3 part of the read is kept: 45 bases, read in frame from the first base. Germline trimming amounts to 3 bases on V and 6 bases on J, with 6 as the count of junction bases outside the gene matches. Collaborating institutions collected whole blood in K2EDTA tubes following their own protocols. Collaborator samples were shipped for TCRbeta analysis as frozen whole blood, isolated PBMCs, or DNA extracted from either sample type. Study-level results and caveats: How much clinical and demographic metadata was included differed by source and by participant, and the metadata was provided uncurated.

This clonotype was obtained from a man older than 75 with acute or convalescent COVID-19. The rearranged segments are TRBV5-1 and TRBJ1-2, with TRBD1 identical over 12 junction bases. The sequenced sample consisted of peripheral blood. The CDR3 amino acid sequence is: CASSSGTGGYDGYTF. The DNA sequence is as follows: TGCGCCAGCAGCTCTGGGACAGGGGGCTATGATGGCTACACCTTC.